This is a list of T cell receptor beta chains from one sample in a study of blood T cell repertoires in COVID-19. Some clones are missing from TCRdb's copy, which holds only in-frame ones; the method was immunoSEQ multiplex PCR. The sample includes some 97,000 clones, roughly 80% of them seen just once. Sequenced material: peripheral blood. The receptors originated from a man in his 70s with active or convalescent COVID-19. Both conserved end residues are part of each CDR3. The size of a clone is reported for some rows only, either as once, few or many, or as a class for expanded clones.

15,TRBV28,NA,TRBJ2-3,CASSFSGWRTDTQYF
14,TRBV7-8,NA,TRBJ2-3,CASSRAGGTDTQYF
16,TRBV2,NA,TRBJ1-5,CASSEDGGQSNQPQHF
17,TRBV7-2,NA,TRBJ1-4,CASSPRAQAGSGEKLFF
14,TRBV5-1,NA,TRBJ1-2,CASRSGQGNYGYTF
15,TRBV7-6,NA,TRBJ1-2,CASSYGAGGAGGYTF
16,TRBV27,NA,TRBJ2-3,CASSPLAGDGTDTQYF
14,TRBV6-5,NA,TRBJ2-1,CASSKSVAYNEQFF
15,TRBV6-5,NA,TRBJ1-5,CASSLTGPNYQPQHF
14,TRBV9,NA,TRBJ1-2,CASSVGEAPWGYTF
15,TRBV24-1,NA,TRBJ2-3,CATSAGGLSTDTQYF
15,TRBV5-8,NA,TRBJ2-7,CASSLRGTGVYEQYF
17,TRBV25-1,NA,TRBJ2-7,CASSESAYRDRAYEQYF
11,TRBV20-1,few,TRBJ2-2,CSARSSGELFF
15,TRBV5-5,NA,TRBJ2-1,CASSRGGDTYNEQFF
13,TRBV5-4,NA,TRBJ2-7,CASSFQGGDEQYF
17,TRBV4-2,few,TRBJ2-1,CASSQVEGLAGGNEQFF
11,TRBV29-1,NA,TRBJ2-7,CSVSDRDEQYF
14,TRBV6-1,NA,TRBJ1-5,CASSDVANNQPQHF
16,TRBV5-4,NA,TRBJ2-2,CASSLGQAMSTGELFF
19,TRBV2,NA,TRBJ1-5,CASSDTTGTVSYSNQPQHF
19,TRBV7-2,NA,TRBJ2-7,CASSLAPGTGGGTSYEQYF
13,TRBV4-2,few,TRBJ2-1,CASSQFRTTEQFF
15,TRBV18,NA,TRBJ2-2,CASSPQDLNTGELFF
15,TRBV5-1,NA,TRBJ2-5,CASSGLGQGEETQYF
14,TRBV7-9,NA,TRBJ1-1,CASSHTGLNTEAFF
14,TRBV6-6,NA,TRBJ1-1,CASGWTARNTEAFF
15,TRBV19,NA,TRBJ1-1,CASSSRQVMDTEAFF
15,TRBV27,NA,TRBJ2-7,CASSTGLAGTYEQYF
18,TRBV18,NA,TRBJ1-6,CASSPLGSGARENSPLHF
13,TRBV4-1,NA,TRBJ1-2,CASSQGGTGGYTF
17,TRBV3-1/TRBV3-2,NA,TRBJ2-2,CASSQEVRGGQAGELFF
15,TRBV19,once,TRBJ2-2,CASSHRTLNTGELFF
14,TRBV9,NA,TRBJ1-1,CASSDGTANTEAFF
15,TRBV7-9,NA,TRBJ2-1,CASSSEGGPGNEQFF
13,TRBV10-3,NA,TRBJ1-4,CATNRDANEKLFF
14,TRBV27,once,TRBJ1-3,CASSLSGPGNTIYF
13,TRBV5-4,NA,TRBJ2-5,CASSLGQGPTQYF
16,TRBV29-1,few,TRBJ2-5,CSLSSTEGGVFGTQYF
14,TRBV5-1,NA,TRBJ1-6,CASSRGTPLSPLHF
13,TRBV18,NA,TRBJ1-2,CASSPDRRVNYTF
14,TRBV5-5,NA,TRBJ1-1,CASSQRHRDSEAFF
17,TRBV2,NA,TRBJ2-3,CASRATAGLPLADTQYF
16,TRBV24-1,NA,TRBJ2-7,CATSDQTARGSDEQYF
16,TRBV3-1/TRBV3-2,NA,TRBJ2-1,CASSHRPGGGSDEQFF
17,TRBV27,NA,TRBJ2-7,CASRDLGGAEVAYEQYF
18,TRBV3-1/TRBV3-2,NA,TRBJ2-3,CASSQGKFKRGGTDTQYF
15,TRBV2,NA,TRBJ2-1,CASSEEAVSYNEQFF
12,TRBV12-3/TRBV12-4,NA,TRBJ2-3,CASSFNTDTQYF
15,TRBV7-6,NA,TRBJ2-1,CASSLARGGHNEQFF
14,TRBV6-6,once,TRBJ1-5,CASSQTGTNQPQHF